This T cell receptor beta chain was obtained from a study of T-cell reconstitution after alpha-beta-depleted transplantation in children. V was shortened by 3 bases and J by 10 bases, with 10 bases between the two germline ends. The germline V gene encodes CDR1 ENHRY and CDR2 SYGVKD. The CDR3 contains 13 residues. This clonotype was found a few times. Preparation of the TCRbeta library involved a method that used unique molecular identifiers. TCRdb recomputed calls from the PCR reads with MiXCR, one row per CDR3 protein. The sample lists 780,000 or so distinct CDR3 sequences, around 17% occurring once.

The source material was PBMCs, mostly from graft donor cells, sampled 360 days after TCRalphabeta/CD19-depleted stem cell transplant. The chain couples TRBV10-3 to TRBJ1-6, with a possible D match to TRBD1 (5 bases). The TCR comes from a male patient younger than 18 who had a stem cell transplant for acute lymphoblastic leukemia, so the T cells may come from the graft donor. CDR3 coding DNA: TGTGCCATCAGTGAACCAGGGAACTCACCCCTCCACTTT. Amino acid sequence: CAISEPGNSPLHF.